This TCR beta chain was recovered during a study of T cell changes during pregnancy in multiple sclerosis. Clones were read by immunoSEQ multiplex PCR, and TCRdb kept only the in-frame ones, dropping some. The repertoire has about 40,000 clones, 90% of them found once; the top ten carry around 0.45%. From germline, CDR1 is SGHTA and CDR2 FQGTGA. This CDR3 comprises 15 residues. With 3 bases removed from V and 4 bases from J, the gap between germline ends came to 13 bases. The source was CD4+ T cells from peripheral blood mononuclear cells, collected in the third trimester of pregnancy. The TCR originated in a female donor with multiple sclerosis, enrolled in a pregnancy study. This sequence joins TRBV7-3 and TRBJ2-1, with D tentatively TRBD2 (5 bases). The CDR3 sequence: CASSLTNSVYNEQFF. CDR3 nucleotides: TGTGCCAGCAGCTTGACTAATTCGGTTTACAATGAGCAGTTCTTC.